The sequence of this T cell receptor beta chain was determined in a study of early T cells in non-severe SARS-CoV-2 infection. The CDR3 is 19 amino acids. The ends lost 4 bases at V and 2 bases at J; junction bases unmatched: 12. The germline CDR1 and CDR2 sequences are MDHEN and SYDVKM. TCRdb redid the calling of the 5' RACE reads with MiXCR, one entry per CDR3 protein. Of about 60,000 distinct CDR3 sequences listed, just under 15% are singletons. Findings of the study overall: VDJdb matches were skewed toward anti-spike CD8 T cell responses.

Comments on this clonotype: Its target is unknown.

The source material was whole blood, sampled at baseline. This sequence was found in an adult who was a healthcare worker with PCR-confirmed SARS-CoV-2 infection or an uninfected control (not recorded which). The chain recombines TRBV28 with TRBJ2-6; 9 bases match TRBD1. The CDR3, as DNA: TGTGCCAGCAGTTCATACTCTGACAGGGGGGGCCCTGGGGCCAACGTCCTGACTTTC. Translating gives CASSSYSDRGGPGANVLTF.